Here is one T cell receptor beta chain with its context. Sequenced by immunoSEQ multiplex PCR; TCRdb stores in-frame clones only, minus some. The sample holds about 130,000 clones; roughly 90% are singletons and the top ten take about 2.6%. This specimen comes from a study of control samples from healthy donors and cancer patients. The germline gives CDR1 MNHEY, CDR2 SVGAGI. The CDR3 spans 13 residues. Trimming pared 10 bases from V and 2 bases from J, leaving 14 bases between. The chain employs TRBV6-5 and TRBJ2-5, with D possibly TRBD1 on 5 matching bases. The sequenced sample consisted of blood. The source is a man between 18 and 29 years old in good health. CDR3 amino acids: CAITRERQETQYF. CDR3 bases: TGTGCCATCACCAGGGAAAGACAAGAGACCCAGTACTTC.